This T cell receptor beta chain was recorded in a study of T cell changes during pregnancy in multiple sclerosis. This CDR3 has 14 amino acids. With V trimmed by 0 bases and J by 7 bases, 0 bases remained unmatched. Per germline, CDR1 SGDLS and CDR2 YYNGEE. Assay used: immunoSEQ multiplex PCR; TCRdb lists only in-frame clones, some missing. Here the sample spans more than 55,000 clones, 90% being singletons. The TCR was taken from a female donor in good health, enrolled as a control in a pregnancy study. This chain links TRBV9 with TRBJ1-5; 11 positions match TRBD1. Sequenced here: peripheral blood, sampled in the first trimester of pregnancy. This chain's CDR3 is CASSVGTGGQPQHF. CDR3 DNA sequence: TGTGCCAGCAGCGTAGGGACAGGGGGCCAGCCCCAGCATTTT.